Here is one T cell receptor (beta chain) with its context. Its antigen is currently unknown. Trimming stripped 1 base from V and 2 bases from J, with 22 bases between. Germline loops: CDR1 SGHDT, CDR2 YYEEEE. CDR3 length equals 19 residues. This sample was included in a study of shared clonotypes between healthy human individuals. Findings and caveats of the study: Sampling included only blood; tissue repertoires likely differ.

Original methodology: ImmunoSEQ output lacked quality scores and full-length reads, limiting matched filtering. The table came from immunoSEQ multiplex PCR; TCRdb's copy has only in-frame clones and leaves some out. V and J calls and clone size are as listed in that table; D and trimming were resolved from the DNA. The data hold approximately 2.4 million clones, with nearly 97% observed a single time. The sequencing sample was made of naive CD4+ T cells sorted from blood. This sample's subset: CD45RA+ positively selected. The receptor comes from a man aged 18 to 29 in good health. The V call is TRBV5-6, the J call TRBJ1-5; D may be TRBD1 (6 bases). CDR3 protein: CASSLHRVSRLYGNQPQHF. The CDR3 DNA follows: TGTGCCAGCAGCTTGCACAGGGTGAGTCGTTTATATGGCAATCAGCCCCAGCATTTT.